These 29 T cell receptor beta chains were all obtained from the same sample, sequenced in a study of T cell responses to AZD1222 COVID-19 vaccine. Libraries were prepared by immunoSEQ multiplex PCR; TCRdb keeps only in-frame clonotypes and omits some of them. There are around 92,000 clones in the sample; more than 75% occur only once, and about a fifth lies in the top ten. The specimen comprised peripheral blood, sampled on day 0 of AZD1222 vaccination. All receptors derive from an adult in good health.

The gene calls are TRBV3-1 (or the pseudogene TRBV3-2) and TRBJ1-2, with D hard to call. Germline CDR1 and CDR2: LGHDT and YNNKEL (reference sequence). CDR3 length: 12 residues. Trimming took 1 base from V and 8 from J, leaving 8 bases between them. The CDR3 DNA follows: TGTGCCAGCAGCCAAGTGAGTTACGGCTACACCTTC. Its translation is CASSQVSYGYTF.

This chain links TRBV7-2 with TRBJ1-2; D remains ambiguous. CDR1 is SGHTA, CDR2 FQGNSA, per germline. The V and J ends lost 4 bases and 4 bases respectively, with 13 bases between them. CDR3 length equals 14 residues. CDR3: CASSSEWLIYGYTF. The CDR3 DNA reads TGTGCCAGCAGCTCAGAGTGGTTAATCTATGGCTACACCTTC.

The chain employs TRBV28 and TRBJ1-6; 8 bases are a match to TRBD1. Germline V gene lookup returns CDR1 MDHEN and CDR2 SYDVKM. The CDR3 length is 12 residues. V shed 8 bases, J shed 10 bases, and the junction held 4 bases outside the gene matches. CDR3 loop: CASGQGDSPLHF. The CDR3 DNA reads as TGTGCCAGCGGACAGGGAGACTCACCCCTCCACTTT.

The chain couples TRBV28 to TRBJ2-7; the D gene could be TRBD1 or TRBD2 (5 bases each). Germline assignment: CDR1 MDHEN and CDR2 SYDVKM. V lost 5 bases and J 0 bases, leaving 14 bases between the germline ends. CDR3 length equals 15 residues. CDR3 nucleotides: TGTGCCAGCAGTCCGCCAGGGACCTACTCCTACGAGCAGTACTTC. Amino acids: CASSPPGTYSYEQYF.

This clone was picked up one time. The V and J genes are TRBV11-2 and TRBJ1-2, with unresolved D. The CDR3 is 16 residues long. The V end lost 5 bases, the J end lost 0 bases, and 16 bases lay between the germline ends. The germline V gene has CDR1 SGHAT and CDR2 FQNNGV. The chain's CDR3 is CASSPQLIATNYGYTF. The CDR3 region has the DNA TGTGCCAGCAGCCCCCAACTGATCGCAACTAACTATGGCTACACCTTC.

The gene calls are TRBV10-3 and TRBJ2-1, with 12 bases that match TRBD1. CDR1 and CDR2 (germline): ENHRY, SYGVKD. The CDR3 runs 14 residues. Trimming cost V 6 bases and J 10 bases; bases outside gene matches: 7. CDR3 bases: TGTGCCATCAGCCCGGGACAGGGGGCATGGGAGCAGTTCTTC. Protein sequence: CAISPGQGAWEQFF.

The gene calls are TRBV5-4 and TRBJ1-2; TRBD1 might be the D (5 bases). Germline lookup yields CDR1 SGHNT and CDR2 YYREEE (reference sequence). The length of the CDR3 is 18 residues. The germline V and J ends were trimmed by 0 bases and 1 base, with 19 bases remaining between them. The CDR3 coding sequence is TGTGCCAGCAGCTTGGTTGGAGGGACCACCTTCATTAACTATGGCTACACCTTC. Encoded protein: CASSLVGGTTFINYGYTF.

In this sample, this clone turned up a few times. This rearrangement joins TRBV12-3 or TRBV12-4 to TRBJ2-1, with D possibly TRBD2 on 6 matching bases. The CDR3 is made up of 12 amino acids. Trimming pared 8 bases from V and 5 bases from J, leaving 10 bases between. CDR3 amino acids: CASGGLDNEQFF. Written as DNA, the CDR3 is TGTGCCAGCGGGGGGTTAGACAATGAGCAGTTCTTC.

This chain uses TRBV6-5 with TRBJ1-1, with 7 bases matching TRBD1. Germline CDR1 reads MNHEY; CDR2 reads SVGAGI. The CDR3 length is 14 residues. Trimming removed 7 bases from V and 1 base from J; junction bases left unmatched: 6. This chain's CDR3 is CASTPDRANTEAFF. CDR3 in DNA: TGTGCCAGCACTCCCGACAGGGCGAACACTGAAGCTTTCTTT.

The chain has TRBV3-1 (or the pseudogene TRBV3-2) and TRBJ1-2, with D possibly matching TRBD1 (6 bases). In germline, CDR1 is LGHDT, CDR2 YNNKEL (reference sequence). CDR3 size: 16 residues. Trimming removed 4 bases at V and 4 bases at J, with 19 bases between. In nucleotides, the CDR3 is TGTGCCAGCAGCCCCCGACCAGGGGTTATGAGCTATGGCTACACCTTC. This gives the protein CASSPRPGVMSYGYTF.

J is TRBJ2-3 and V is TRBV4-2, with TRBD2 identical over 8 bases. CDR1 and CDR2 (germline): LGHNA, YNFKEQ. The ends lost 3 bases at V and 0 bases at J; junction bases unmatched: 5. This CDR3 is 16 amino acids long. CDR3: CASSQRGATSTDTQYF. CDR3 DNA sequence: TGTGCCAGCAGCCAGCGGGGGGCCACTAGCACAGATACGCAGTATTTT.

The DNA of the CDR3 is TGTGCCAGCAGCTTTTTTGACAGGGCGAACAATCAGCCCCAGCATTTT. It translates to CASSFFDRANNQPQHF. This chain uses TRBV7-8 with TRBJ1-5; TRBD1 matches at 7 bases. This CDR3 has 16 residues. V lost 3 bases to trimming and J lost 3 bases; unmatched junction nucleotides: 8. The germline gives CDR1 SGHVS, CDR2 FQNEAQ.

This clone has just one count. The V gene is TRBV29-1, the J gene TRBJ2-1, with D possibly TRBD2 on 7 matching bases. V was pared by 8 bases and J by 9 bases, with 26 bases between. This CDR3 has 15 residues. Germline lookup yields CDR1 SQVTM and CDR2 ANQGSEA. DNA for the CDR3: TGCAGCCACCGCCGGGAGGACAGAGGGGGGGGTGAGCAGTTCTTC. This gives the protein CSHRREDRGGGEQFF.

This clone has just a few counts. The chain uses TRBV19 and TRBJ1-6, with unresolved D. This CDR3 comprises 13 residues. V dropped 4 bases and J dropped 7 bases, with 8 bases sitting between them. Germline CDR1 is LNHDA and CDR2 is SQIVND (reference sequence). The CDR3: CASSTPTNSPLHF. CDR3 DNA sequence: TGTGCCAGTAGTACCCCGACGAATTCACCCCTCCACTTT. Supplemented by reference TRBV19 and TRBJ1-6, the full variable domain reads DGGITQSPKYLFRKEGQNVTLSCEQNLNHDAMYWYRQDPGQGLRLIYYSQIVNDFQKGDIAEGYSVSREKKESFPLTVTSAQKNPTAFYLCASSTPTNSPLHFGNGTRLTVT.

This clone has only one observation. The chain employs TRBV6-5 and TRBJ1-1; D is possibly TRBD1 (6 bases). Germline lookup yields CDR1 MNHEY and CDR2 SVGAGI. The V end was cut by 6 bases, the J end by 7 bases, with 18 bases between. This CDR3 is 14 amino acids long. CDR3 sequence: CASRFLRGADEAFF. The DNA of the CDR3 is TGTGCCAGCAGATTCCTCCGGGGGGCCGATGAAGCTTTCTTT.

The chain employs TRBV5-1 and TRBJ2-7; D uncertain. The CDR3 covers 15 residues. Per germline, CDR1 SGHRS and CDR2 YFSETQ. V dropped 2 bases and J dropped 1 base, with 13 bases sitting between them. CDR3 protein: CASSLQITGSYEQYF. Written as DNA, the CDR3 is TGCGCCAGCAGCTTACAGATAACTGGGTCCTACGAGCAGTACTTC.

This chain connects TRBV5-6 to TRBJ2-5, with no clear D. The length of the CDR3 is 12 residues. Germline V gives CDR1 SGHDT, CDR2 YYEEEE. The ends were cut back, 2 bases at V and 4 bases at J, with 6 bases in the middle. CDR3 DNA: TGTGCCAGCAGCTTAGCCGCAGAGACCCAGTACTTC. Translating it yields CASSLAAETQYF. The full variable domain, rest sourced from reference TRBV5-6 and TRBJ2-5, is DAGVTQSPTHLIKTRGQQVTLRCSPKSGHDTVSWYQQALGQGPQFIFQYYEEEERQRGNFPDRFSGHQFPNYSSELNVNALLLGDSALYLCASSLAAETQYFGPGTRLLVL.

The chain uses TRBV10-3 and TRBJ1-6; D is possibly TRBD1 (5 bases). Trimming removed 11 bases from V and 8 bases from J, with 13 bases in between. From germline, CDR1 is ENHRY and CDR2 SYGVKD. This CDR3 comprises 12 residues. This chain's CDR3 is CAATDLDSPLHF. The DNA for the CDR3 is TGTGCCGCGACAGACTTGGATTCACCCCTCCACTTT.

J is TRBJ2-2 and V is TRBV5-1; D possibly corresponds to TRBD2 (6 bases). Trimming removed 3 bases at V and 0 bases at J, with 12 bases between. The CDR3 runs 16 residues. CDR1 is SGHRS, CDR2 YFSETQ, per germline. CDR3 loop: CASSSGALANTGELFF. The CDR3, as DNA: TGCGCCAGCAGCTCGGGAGCACTAGCGAACACCGGGGAGCTGTTTTTT.

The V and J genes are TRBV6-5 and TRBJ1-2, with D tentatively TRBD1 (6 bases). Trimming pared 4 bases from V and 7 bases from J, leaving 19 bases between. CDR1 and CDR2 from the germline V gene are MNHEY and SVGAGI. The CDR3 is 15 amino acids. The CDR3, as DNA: TGTGCCAGCAGTTCATACAGGGAGGGTAAGGGTGGCTACACCTTC. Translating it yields CASSSYREGKGGYTF.

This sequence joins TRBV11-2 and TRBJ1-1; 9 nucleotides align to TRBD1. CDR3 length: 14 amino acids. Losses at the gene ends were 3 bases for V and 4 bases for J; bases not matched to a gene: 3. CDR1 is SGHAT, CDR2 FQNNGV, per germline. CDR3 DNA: TGTGCCAGCAGCTTTCCGACAGGGGGCACTGAAGCTTTCTTT. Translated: CASSFPTGGTEAFF. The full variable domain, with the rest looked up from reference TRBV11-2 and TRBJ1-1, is EAGVAQSPRYKIIEKRQSVAFWCNPISGHATLYWYQQILGQGPKLLIQFQNNGVVDDSQLPKDRFSAERLKGVDSTLKIQPAKLEDSAVYLCASSFPTGGTEAFFGQGTRLTVV.

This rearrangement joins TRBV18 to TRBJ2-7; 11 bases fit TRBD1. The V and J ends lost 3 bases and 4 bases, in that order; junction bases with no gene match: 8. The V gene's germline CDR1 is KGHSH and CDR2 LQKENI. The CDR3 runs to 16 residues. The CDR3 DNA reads TGTGCCAGCTCACCCGGACAGGGGGCGCGTGGTTACGAGCAGTACTTC. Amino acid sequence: CASSPGQGARGYEQYF.

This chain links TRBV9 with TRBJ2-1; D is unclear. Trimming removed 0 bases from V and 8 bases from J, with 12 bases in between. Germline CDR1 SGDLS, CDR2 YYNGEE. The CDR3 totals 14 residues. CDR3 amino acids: CASSVAPGTDEQFF. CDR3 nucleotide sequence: TGTGCCAGCAGCGTAGCTCCCGGAACCGATGAGCAGTTCTTC.

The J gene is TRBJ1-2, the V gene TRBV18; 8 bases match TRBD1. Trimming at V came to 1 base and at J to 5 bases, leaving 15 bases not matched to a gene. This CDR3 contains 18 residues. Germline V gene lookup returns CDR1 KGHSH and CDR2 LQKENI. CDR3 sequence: CASSPRSETGASTYGYTF. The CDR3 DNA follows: TGTGCCAGCTCACCACGGAGTGAGACAGGGGCCTCCACATATGGCTACACCTTC. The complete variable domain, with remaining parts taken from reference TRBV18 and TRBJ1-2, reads NAGVMQNPRHLVRRRGQEARLRCSPMKGHSHVYWYRQLPEEGLKFMVYLQKENIIDESGMPKERFSAEFPKEGPSILRIQQVVRGDSAAYFCASSPRSETGASTYGYTFGSGTRLTVV.

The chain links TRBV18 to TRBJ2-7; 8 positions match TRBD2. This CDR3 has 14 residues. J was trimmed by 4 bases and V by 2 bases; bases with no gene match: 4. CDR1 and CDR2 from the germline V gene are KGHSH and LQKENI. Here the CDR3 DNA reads TGTGCCAGCTCACCAGGAGCGGGGGATTACGAGCAGTACTTC. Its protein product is CASSPGAGDYEQYF.

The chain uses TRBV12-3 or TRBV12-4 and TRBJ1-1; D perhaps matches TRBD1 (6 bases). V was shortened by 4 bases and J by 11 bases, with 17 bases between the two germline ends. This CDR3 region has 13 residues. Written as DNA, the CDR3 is TGTGCCAGCAGTTATGGGGGCGCGGGGCGGGCTTTCTTT. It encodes CASSYGGAGRAFF.

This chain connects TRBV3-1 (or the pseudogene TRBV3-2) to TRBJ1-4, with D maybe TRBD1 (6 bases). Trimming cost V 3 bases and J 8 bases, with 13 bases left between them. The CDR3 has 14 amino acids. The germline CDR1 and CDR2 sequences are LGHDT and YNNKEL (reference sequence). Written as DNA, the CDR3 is TGTGCCAGCAGCCAGAGGGGGTTTGGCGAAAAACTGTTTTTT. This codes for CASSQRGFGEKLFF.

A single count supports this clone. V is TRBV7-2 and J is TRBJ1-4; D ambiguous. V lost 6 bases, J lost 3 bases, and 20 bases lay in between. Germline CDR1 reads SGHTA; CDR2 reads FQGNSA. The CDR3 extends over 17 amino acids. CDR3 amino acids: CASRHHPSETSNEKLFF. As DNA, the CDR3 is TGTGCCAGCAGACACCACCCCTCCGAGACGTCTAATGAAAAACTGTTTTTT.

CDR3 protein: CASSLDRGSGNTIYF. The CDR3 DNA follows: TGTGCCAGCAGCTTGGACAGGGGCTCTGGAAACACCATATATTTT. This rearrangement joins TRBV5-4 to TRBJ1-3; the match to TRBD1 covers 7 bases. Germline V gives CDR1 SGHNT, CDR2 YYREEE (reference sequence). Trimming at V came to 0 bases and at J to 0 bases, leaving 0 bases not matched to a gene. The CDR3 runs to 15 residues.